This is a list of T cell receptor beta chains from one sample in a study of cytomegalovirus exposure and HLA in healthy donors. The repertoire was sequenced with immunoSEQ multiplex PCR; TCRdb's copy has only in-frame clones and lacks some. The data hold approximately 200,000 clones, with roughly 80% observed a single time. Sequenced: PBMCs. Every receptor here comes from a man aged 35-49 years in good health and CMV-seronegative. Each CDR3 is given with its conserved first and last residue. A D gene is named only where the DNA matches it firmly. The size of a clone is reported for some rows only, either as once, few or many, or as a class for expanded clones.

d_gene,j_gene,len,abundance,v_gene,CDR3aa,CDR3nt
NA,TRBJ2-5,14,NA,TRBV15,CATSRGEPGETQYF,TGTGCCACCAGCAGAGGGGAGCCCGGAGAGACCCAGTACTTC
TRBD2,TRBJ2-7,17,NA,TRBV7-2,CASSLGLAGGRPYEQYF,TGTGCCAGCAGCTTAGGACTAGCGGGAGGACGCCCCTACGAGCAGTACTTC
NA,TRBJ1-1,14,NA,TRBV5-6,CASSGDWGNTEAFF,TGTGCCAGCAGCGGGGACTGGGGGAACACTGAAGCCTTCTTT
NA,TRBJ1-1,15,few,TRBV4-3,CASSQDGAGVTEAFF,TGCGCCAGCAGCCAAGATGGGGCAGGGGTCACTGAAGCTTTCTTT
NA,TRBJ1-1,12,NA,TRBV7-2,CASSSRWEVAFF,TGTGCCAGCAGCTCGAGATGGGAGGTAGCTTTCTTT
NA,TRBJ1-1,15,NA,TRBV9,CASSVGGPVNTEAFF,TGTGCCAGCAGCGTAGGAGGGCCCGTAAACACTGAAGCTTTCTTT
NA,TRBJ1-2,13,NA,TRBV4-3,CASSLLGGGGYTF,TGCGCCAGCAGCCTCTTGGGGGGGGGTGGCTACACCTTC
TRBD2,TRBJ2-3,15,NA,TRBV7-9,CSSSRLASGTDTQYF,TGTTCCAGCAGCCGACTAGCCAGTGGCACAGATACGCAGTATTTT
NA,TRBJ2-7,13,NA,TRBV6-1,CASNRAGYYEQYF,TGTGCCAGCAATCGGGCGGGTTACTACGAGCAGTACTTC
NA,TRBJ2-3,13,NA,TRBV12-5,CASGAGSTDTQYF,TGTGCTAGTGGTGCGGGGTCCACAGATACGCAGTATTTT
TRBD1,TRBJ1-3,15,NA,TRBV7-9,CASSTGQSSGNTIYF,TGTGCCAGCAGCACGGGACAGAGCTCTGGAAACACCATATATTTT
NA,TRBJ2-7,13,NA,TRBV6-5,CASRGGVSYEQYF,TGTGCCAGCAGAGGGGGGGTATCCTACGAGCAGTACTTC
TRBD2,TRBJ2-7,15,NA,TRBV5-1,CASSPGLAGVSEQYF,TGCGCCAGCAGCCCGGGACTAGCGGGAGTGAGCGAGCAGTACTTC
TRBD1,TRBJ1-3,14,NA,TRBV2,CAKNPDRGGNTIYF,TGTGCCAAGAACCCAGACAGGGGAGGAAACACCATATATTTT
NA,TRBJ1-6,16,NA,TRBV7-2,CASSLDGSRANSPLHF,TGTGCCAGCAGCTTAGATGGGTCCAGGGCAAATTCACCCCTCCACTTT
TRBD2,TRBJ2-7,14,NA,TRBV29-1,CSVELAGESYEQYF,TGCAGCGTTGAACTAGCGGGAGAGTCCTACGAGCAGTACTTC
NA,TRBJ1-4,15,NA,TRBV7-9,CASSLGTGLNEKLFF,TGTGCCAGCAGCTTAGGGACGGGACTCAATGAAAAACTGTTTTTT
NA,TRBJ2-7,14,few,TRBV5-6,CASSRPGGSYEQYF,TGTGCCAGCAGTCGCCCCGGAGGCTCCTACGAGCAGTACTTC
NA,TRBJ2-7,10,once,TRBV11-2,CASSRYEQYF,TGTGCCAGCAGCCGCTACGAGCAGTACTTC
NA,TRBJ2-1,16,NA,TRBV2,CASTDSTRRIYNEQFF,TGTGCCAGCACCGACTCCACAAGGAGGATCTACAATGAGCAGTTCTTC
NA,TRBJ2-3,12,once,TRBV18,CASSPAGDTQYF,TGTGCCAGCTCACCAGCAGGGGATACGCAGTATTTT
NA,TRBJ1-1,13,NA,TRBV5-4,CASSFKRNTEAFF,TGTGCCAGCAGCTTTAAGAGGAACACTGAAGCTTTCTTT
TRBD2,TRBJ2-7,16,NA,TRBV5-4,CASSLGLAGGTYEQYF,TGTGCCAGCAGCTTGGGACTAGCGGGAGGTACCTACGAGCAGTACTTC
NA,TRBJ2-7,13,once,TRBV5-1,CASSDRSAYEQYF,TGCGCCAGCTCCGACAGGAGTGCCTACGAGCAGTACTTC
NA,TRBJ2-4,14,NA,TRBV4-1,CASSQAIVKNIQYF,TGCGCCAGCAGCCAAGCAATAGTCAAAAACATTCAGTACTTC
TRBD1,TRBJ2-5,15,NA,TRBV2,CASTETGGMKETQYF,TGTGCCAGCACTGAGACAGGGGGCATGAAAGAGACCCAGTACTTC
NA,TRBJ2-3,16,NA,TRBV9,CASSVEGTHSTDTQYF,TGTGCCAGCAGCGTAGAGGGGACACATAGCACAGATACGCAGTATTTT
TRBD2,TRBJ2-1,18,NA,TRBV27,CASSPYRPGTSGFNEQFF,TGTGCCAGCAGTCCCTACCGACCCGGGACTAGCGGATTCAATGAGCAGTTCTTC
TRBD1,TRBJ1-4,17,NA,TRBV5-1,CASSYSGQGATNEKLFF,TGCGCCAGCAGCTACTCGGGACAGGGGGCAACTAATGAAAAACTGTTTTTT